This TCR beta chain was observed in a study of OX40 agonist ivuxolimab in advanced cancers. About the study: Every 2 weeks, ivuxolimab was infused into the patients intravenously at between 0.01 and 10 mg/kg. Broader study findings: The study found among the lowest clonal expansion in partial responders at 0.1-3.0 mg/kg. It was not determined which antigens were specifically recognized by the peripheral T cells that had undergone clonal expansion.

Of note for this clone: Its specificity is not known.

The CDR3 length is 14 residues. The germline V gene has CDR1 SGHTA and CDR2 FQGTGA. Trimming removed 6 bases at V and 6 bases at J, with 14 bases between. The repertoire was sequenced with immunoSEQ multiplex PCR; TCRdb's copy has only in-frame clones and lacks some. Of about 79,000 clones in the sample, 80% to 95% are singletons; the top ten hold about 0.35%. This receptor was obtained from an adult with an advanced solid tumor such as melanoma, head and neck, liver or kidney cancer. This specimen consisted of CD4+ or CD8+ T cells sorted from blood, obtained in a trial of the OX40 agonist ivuxolimab. V usage is TRBV7-3 and J usage is TRBJ2-2; D tentatively reads TRBD1 or TRBD2 (5 bases each). The CDR3 nucleotides read TGTGCCAGCAGATCCGGGACCGCCTCCGGGGAGCTGTTTTTT. It codes for CASRSGTASGELFF.